This T cell receptor beta chain was obtained from a study of blood T cell repertoires in COVID-19. The V gene lost 3 bases and the J gene lost 12 bases, with 9 bases spanning the gap. CDR3 length equals 12 residues. The table came from immunoSEQ multiplex PCR; TCRdb's copy has only in-frame clones and leaves some out. Of about 86,000 clones in the sample, about 89% were seen once. The chain uses TRBV12-3 or TRBV12-4 and TRBJ1-6; D gene uncertain. The sequencing sample was made of peripheral blood. The receptor was isolated from a human donor in a cohort sampled during active COVID-19. The CDR3 reads CASSFGRGPLHF. Written as DNA, the CDR3 is TGTGCCAGCAGTTTTGGTAGAGGACCCCTCCACTTT.